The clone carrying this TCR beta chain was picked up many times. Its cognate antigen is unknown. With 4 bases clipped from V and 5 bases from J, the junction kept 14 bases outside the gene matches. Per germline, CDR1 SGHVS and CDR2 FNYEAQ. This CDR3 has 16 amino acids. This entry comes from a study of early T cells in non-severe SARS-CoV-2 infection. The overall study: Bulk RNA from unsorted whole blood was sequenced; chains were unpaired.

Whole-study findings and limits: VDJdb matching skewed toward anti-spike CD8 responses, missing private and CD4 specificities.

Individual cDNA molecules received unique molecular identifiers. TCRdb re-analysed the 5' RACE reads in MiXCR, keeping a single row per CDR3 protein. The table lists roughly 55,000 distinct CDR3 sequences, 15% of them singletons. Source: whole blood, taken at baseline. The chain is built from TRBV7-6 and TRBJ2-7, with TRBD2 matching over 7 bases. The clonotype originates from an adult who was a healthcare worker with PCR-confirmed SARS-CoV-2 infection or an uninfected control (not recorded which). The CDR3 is CASSSRLAGEGNEQYF. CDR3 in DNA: TGTGCCAGCAGCTCTAGGCTGGCGGGAGAGGGAAACGAGCAGTACTTC.